The 16 T cell receptor beta chains below were found in one sample sequenced in a study of T cell responses to AZD1222 COVID-19 vaccine. The assay was immunoSEQ multiplex PCR, and TCRdb's table has in-frame clones only and misses some. The data show around 100,000 clones, with approximately 89% seen just once and approximately 6.5% held by the top ten. Sequencing used peripheral blood, obtained 28 days after the second AZD1222 dose. The receptors were gathered from an adult who received the AZD1222 COVID-19 vaccine.

This clone was found a few times. The chain carries TRBV5-4 and TRBJ2-3; 8 positions agree with TRBD2. Germline values: CDR1 SGHNT, CDR2 YYREEE (reference sequence). CDR3 length: 13 residues. V lost 7 bases to trimming and J lost 1 base; unmatched junction nucleotides: 2. DNA of the CDR3: TGTGCCAGCGAAGCGGGGGGCACAGATACGCAGTATTTT. As protein: CASEAGGTDTQYF.

This clone was observed a few times. Here the CDR3 reads CASMDNSNQPQHF. CDR3 coding DNA: TGTGCCAGTATGGATAATAGCAATCAGCCCCAGCATTTT. V usage is TRBV19 and J usage is TRBJ1-5, with unresolved D. Germline values: CDR1 LNHDA, CDR2 SQIVND (reference sequence). This CDR3 has 13 residues. The V and J ends lost 7 bases and 0 bases respectively, with 7 bases between them.

V gene TRBV5-4 combines with J gene TRBJ2-6, with D hard to call. Trimming stripped 2 bases from V and 2 bases from J, with 8 bases between. CDR1 and CDR2 from the germline V gene are SGHNT and YYREEE (reference sequence). The CDR3 sequence is 15 residues long. This CDR3 is CASSFGGAGANVLTF. The CDR3 DNA sequence: TGTGCCAGCAGCTTTGGTGGCGCTGGGGCCAACGTCCTGACTTTC. Using reference TRBV5-4 and TRBJ2-6 for the parts outside the CDR3, the full variable domain is ETGVTQSPTHLIKTRGQQVTLRCSSQSGHNTVSWYQQALGQGPQFIFQYYREEENGRGNFPPRFSGLQFPNYSSELNVNALELDDSALYLCASSFGGAGANVLTFGAGSRLTVL.

On this clone: Additional DNA sequences in this sample encode the identical CDR3. This chain connects TRBV6-1 to TRBJ1-2; 8 positions match TRBD1. This CDR3 contains 14 residues. CDR1 is MNHNS, CDR2 SASEGT, per germline. V lost 1 base, J lost 8 bases, and 6 bases stayed unmatched. The CDR3 DNA reads TGTGCCAGCAGTGAAGGCCAGGGGGCGGGCGGCTACACCTTC. It yields the protein CASSEGQGAGGYTF.

V is TRBV28 and J is TRBJ1-4, with 8 bases lining up with TRBD1. With 7 bases clipped from V and 4 bases from J, the junction kept 5 bases outside the gene matches. The CDR3 length is 14 residues. Germline CDR1 MDHEN, CDR2 SYDVKM. The CDR3 nucleotides are TGTGCCAGCAATCCGGGACAGGATAATGAAAAACTGTTTTTT. This sequence encodes CASNPGQDNEKLFF.

CDR3 bases: TGTGCCAGCAGCCTGTCAAAGACCATATATTTT. Translated: CASSLSKTIYF. The J gene is TRBJ1-3, the V gene TRBV12-3 or TRBV12-4; D gene uncertain. The CDR3 is made up of 11 amino acids. The V end was cut by 6 bases, the J end by 10 bases, with 10 bases between.

The chain combines TRBV6-1 with TRBJ1-1, with D perhaps matching TRBD1 (6 bases). Looked up from germline, CDR1 is MNHNS and CDR2 is SASEGT. V gave up 6 bases and J gave up 0 bases, with 20 bases separating them. This CDR3 contains 17 residues. CDR3 in amino acids: CASSEPGDRLLNTEAFF. For the CDR3, the DNA is TGTGCCAGCAGCGAACCGGGTGACAGGTTGCTGAACACTGAAGCTTTCTTT.

V usage is TRBV4-3 and J usage is TRBJ1-6; weak D call: TRBD1 (5 bases). The germline V and J ends were trimmed by 0 bases and 1 base, with 13 bases remaining between them. Germline V gene sequence: CDR1 LGHNA, CDR2 YSLEER. This CDR3 spans 18 amino acids. This CDR3 reads CASSQDRQDSSYNSPLHF. The DNA for the CDR3 is TGCGCCAGCAGCCAAGATCGACAAGACAGTTCCTATAATTCACCCCTCCACTTT.

As for this clone: The sample holds other DNA sequences that translate to the same CDR3. This chain links TRBV19 with TRBJ1-1, with a tentative D call TRBD1 (5 bases). The V gene's germline CDR1 is LNHDA and CDR2 SQIVND (reference sequence). The CDR3 spans 13 residues. Trimming pared 4 bases from V and 2 bases from J, leaving 8 bases between. The CDR3 region is CASSTTVNTEAFF. The CDR3 region has the DNA TGTGCCAGTAGTACGACAGTCAACACTGAAGCTTTCTTT.

The rearrangement joins TRBV5-1 to TRBJ2-6; D not resolved. Germline lookup yields CDR1 SGHRS and CDR2 YFSETQ. The length of the CDR3 is 12 residues. V gave up 4 bases and J gave up 8 bases, with 7 bases separating them. This CDR3 is CASSTSTNVLTF. CDR3 sequence (DNA): TGCGCCAGCAGCACATCCACCAACGTCCTGACTTTC. The full variable domain, its missing parts supplied by reference TRBV5-1 and TRBJ2-6, is KAGVTQTPRYLIKTRGQQVTLSCSPISGHRSVSWYQQTPGQGLQFLFEYFSETQRNKGNFPGRFSGRQFSNSRSEMNVSTLELGDSALYLCASSTSTNVLTFGAGSRLTVL.

V and J are TRBV7-3 and TRBJ2-6; D gene uncertain. V lost 5 bases to trimming and J lost 0 bases, with 11 bases between them. This CDR3 region has 16 residues. CDR1 is SGHTA, CDR2 FQGTGA, per germline. The CDR3 DNA is TGTGCCAGCAGCCCGACGACTGGCTCTGGGGCCAACGTCCTGACTTTC. This translates into CASSPTTGSGANVLTF. Full variable domain (outside the CDR3, taken from reference TRBV7-3 and TRBJ2-6): GAGVSQTPSNKVTEKGKYVELRCDPISGHTALYWYRQSLGQGPEFLIYFQGTGAADDSGLPNDRFFAVRPEGSVSTLKIQRTERGDSAVYLCASSPTTGSGANVLTFGAGSRLTVL.

The chain recombines TRBV5-8 with TRBJ1-1, with a weak D call TRBD1 (6 bases). Germline CDR1 reads SGHTS; CDR2 reads YDEGEE. This CDR3 is 15 amino acids long. V was pared by 3 bases and J by 0 bases, with 12 bases between. The CDR3 sequence is CASSWLGHLNTEAFF. CDR3 DNA sequence: TGTGCCAGCAGCTGGTTGGGACATTTGAACACTGAAGCTTTCTTT.

The chain combines TRBV5-1 with TRBJ1-5; 8 nucleotides align to TRBD1. The CDR3 sequence is 15 residues long. Germline lookup yields CDR1 SGHRS and CDR2 YFSETQ. V dropped 3 bases and J dropped 5; count of bases not matched to a gene: 7. This CDR3 reads CASSYTGGVDQPQHF. CDR3 in DNA: TGCGCCAGCAGCTACACAGGGGGGGTGGATCAGCCCCAGCATTTT.

CDR3 sequence: CASSLSRQGGSRYEAFF. The CDR3 DNA reads TGTGCCAGCAGCTTAAGTCGACAGGGGGGCTCGCGCTACGAAGCTTTCTTT. The chain couples TRBV7-2 to TRBJ1-1, with 9 positions matching TRBD1. Germline assignment: CDR1 SGHTA and CDR2 FQGNSA. V lost 2 bases and J lost 8; bases outside the gene matches: 15. The CDR3 extends over 17 amino acids.

The chain has TRBV6-6 and TRBJ1-5; D possibly corresponds to TRBD1 (6 bases). CDR1 and CDR2 from the germline V gene are MNHNY and SVGAGI (reference sequence). The CDR3 is 13 amino acids. Trimming removed 5 bases at V and 5 bases at J, with 10 bases between. This chain's CDR3 is CASSLGQDQPQHF. The CDR3 nucleotides read TGTGCCAGCAGTCTGGGACAAGATCAGCCCCAGCATTTT.

Regarding this clone: One end of the junction does not line up with germline, which may come from a read error. The chain combines TRBV19 with TRBJ1-4, with D possibly being TRBD1 (5 bases). The CDR3 extends over 12 amino acids. Germline CDR1 LNHDA, CDR2 SQIVND (reference sequence). The CDR3 DNA sequence: TGTGCCAGTAGTATAGATCGGGGACGGCCGAACTTT. Protein product: CASSIDRGRPNF.